The 2 T cell receptor beta chains in this list originate from one sample, sequenced in a study of spatial heterogeneity in lung cancer. The study's findings and limits: One measure, the expanded intratumoral alpha and beta TCR count, tracked tumor mutation counts.

One entry per CDR3 protein, called by TCRdb with MiXCR from the 5' RACE reads. The sample consists of 6,000 to 9,000 distinct CDR3 sequences, roughly 3.5% of them appearing once. Sample time point: sample taken at primary tumor resection. These receptors lack a known antigen. The source was lung tumor tissue, collected at surgery. Receptors originate from a male donor with early-stage non-small cell lung cancer.

In its sample, this clonotype was seen many times. The V call is TRBV12-3 or TRBV12-4, the J call TRBJ2-6; D is uncertain. Trimming cost V 3 bases and J 4 bases, with 4 bases left between them. This CDR3 spans 13 amino acids. The CDR3 bases are TGTGCCAGCAGTTTGGGCGGGGCCAACGTCCTGACTTTC. Protein sequence: CASSLGGANVLTF.

This clonotype was seen repeatedly, ten times or more. V usage is TRBV29-1 and J usage is TRBJ2-1, with 9 bases matching TRBD1. The CDR3 loop spans 16 amino acids. Unmatched junction bases numbered 8, after V lost 3 bases and J lost 2 bases. Germline lookup yields CDR1 SQVTM and CDR2 ANQGSEA. The CDR3 nucleotides read TGCAGCGTTGACGAGCTAGGGACAGGGACCTACAATGAGCAGTTCTTC. It is translated as CSVDELGTGTYNEQFF.